The sequence of this T cell receptor (beta chain) was determined in a study of Ad26.COV2.S vaccination and SARS-CoV-2 variants. On the study more broadly: Donor joined the COV1001 Ad26.COV2.S trial arm.

Treatment described: about 20 received Ad26.COV2.S at low or high dose, single or two shots; 5 received placebo; per-sample allocation not given. It was on day 63 after the first vaccine or placebo injection that samples were taken. Ad26 vector vaccine expressed Wuhan-strain SARS-CoV-2 spike. Sequencing used immunoSEQ multiplex PCR; TCRdb keeps in-frame clones, though not all of them. Of about 350,000 clones in the sample, 86% were seen once. CDR1 and CDR2 from the germline V gene are LNHDA and SQIVND (reference sequence). V shed 5 bases and J shed 11 bases, with 18 bases lying between them. There are 13 residues in the CDR3.

The chain joins TRBV19 to TRBJ1-1; a possible D gene is TRBD1 (5 bases). The sample here was peripheral blood, taken in a trial of Ad26.COV2.S vaccine versus placebo. This TCR came from a person between 18 and 60 years old who received the Ad26.COV2.S COVID-19 vaccine or a placebo. The CDR3 DNA follows: TGTGCCAGTAGTTTCGGCTTGGCCGGGGGGGCTTTCTTT. Translated, it gives CASSFGLAGGAFF.